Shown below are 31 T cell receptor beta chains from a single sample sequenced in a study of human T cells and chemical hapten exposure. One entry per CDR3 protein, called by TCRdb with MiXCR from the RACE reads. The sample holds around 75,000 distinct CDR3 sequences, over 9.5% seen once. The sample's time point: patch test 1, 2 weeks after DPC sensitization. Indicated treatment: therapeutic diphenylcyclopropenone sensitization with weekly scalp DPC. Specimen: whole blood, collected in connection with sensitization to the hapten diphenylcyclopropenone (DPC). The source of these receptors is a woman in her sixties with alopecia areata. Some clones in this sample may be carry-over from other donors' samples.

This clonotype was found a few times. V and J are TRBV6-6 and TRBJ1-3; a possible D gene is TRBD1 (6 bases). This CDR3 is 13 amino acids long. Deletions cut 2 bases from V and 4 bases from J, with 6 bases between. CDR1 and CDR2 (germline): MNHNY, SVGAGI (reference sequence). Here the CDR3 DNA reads TGTGCCAGCAGTTACGGGACAGGAAACACCATATATTTT. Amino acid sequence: CASSYGTGNTIYF.

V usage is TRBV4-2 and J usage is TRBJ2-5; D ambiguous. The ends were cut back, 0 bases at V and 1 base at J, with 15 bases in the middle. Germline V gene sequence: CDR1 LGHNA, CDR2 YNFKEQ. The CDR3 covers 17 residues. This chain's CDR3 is CASSQELDLPGQETQYF. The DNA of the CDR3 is TGTGCCAGCAGCCAAGAACTCGACCTCCCCGGCCAAGAGACCCAGTACTTC.

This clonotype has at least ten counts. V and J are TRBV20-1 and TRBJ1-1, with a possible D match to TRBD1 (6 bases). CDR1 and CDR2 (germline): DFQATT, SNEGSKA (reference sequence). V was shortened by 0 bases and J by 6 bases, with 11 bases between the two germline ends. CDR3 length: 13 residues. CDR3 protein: CSARDRGGAEAFF. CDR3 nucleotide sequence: TGCAGTGCTAGAGACAGGGGAGGCGCTGAAGCTTTCTTT.

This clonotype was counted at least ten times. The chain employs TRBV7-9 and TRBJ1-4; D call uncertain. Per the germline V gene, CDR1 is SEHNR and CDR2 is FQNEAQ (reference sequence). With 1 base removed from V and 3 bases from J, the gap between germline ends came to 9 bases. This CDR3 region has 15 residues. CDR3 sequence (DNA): TGTGCCAGCAGCTTAGGGGATCCCTCTAATGAAAAACTGTTTTTT. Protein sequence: CASSLGDPSNEKLFF.

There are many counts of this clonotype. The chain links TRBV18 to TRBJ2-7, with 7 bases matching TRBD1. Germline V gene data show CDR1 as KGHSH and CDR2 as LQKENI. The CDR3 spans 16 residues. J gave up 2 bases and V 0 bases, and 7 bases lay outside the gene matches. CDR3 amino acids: CASSPPGQVFTYEQYF. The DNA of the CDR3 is TGTGCCAGCTCACCACCTGGACAGGTTTTCACCTACGAGCAGTACTTC.

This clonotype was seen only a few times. The chain's CDR3 is CASSPGQGSEQYF. Here the CDR3 DNA reads TGTGCCAGCAGCCCCGGACAGGGGAGCGAGCAGTACTTC. This sequence joins TRBV3-1 and TRBJ2-7, with 9 nucleotides matching TRBD1. CDR3 length: 13 amino acids. Germline V CDR1 and CDR2: LGHDT, YNNKEL (reference sequence). V lost 4 bases and J lost 6; bases outside the gene matches: 4.

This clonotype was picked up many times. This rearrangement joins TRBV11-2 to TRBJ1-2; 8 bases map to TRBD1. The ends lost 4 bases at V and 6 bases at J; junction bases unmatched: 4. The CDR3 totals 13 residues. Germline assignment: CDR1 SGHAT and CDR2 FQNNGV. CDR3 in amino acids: CASSSRQGHGYTF. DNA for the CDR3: TGTGCCAGCAGCTCCCGACAGGGGCATGGCTACACCTTC.

The CDR3 sequence is CASRPPQGGGSYEQYF. The CDR3 region has the DNA TGTGCCAGCAGGCCCCCCCAGGGAGGGGGCTCCTACGAGCAGTACTTC. V gene TRBV6-6 combines with J gene TRBJ2-7; a weak D match, TRBD2 (7 bases). The germline CDR1 and CDR2 sequences are MNHNY and SVGAGI (reference sequence). CDR3 length: 16 residues. The V and J ends lost 6 bases and 0 bases respectively, with 18 bases between them.

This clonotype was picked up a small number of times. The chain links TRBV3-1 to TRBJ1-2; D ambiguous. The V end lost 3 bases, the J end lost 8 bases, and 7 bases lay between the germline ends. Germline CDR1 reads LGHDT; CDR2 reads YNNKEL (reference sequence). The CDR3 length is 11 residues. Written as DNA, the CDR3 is TGTGCCAGCAGCCACGCCAGGGGCTACACCTTC. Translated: CASSHARGYTF.

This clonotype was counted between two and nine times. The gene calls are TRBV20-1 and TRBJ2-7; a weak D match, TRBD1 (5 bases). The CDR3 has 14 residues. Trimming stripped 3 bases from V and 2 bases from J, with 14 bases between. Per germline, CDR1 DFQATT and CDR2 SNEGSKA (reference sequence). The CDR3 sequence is CSASRPGQPYEQYF. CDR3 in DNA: TGCAGTGCTAGTCGCCCAGGGCAGCCCTACGAGCAGTACTTC.

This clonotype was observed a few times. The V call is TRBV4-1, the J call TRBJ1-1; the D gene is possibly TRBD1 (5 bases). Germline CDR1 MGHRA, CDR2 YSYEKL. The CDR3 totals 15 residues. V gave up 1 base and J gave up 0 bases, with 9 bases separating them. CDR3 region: CASSQGGRMNTEAFF. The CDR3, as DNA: TGCGCCAGCAGCCAAGGGGGACGAATGAACACTGAAGCTTTCTTT.

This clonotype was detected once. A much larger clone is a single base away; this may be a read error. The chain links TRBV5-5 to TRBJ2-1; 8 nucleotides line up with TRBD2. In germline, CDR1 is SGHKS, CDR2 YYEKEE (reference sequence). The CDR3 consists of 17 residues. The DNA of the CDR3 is TGTGCCAGCATCCTTCCCTTTCGGGGGGGCCAGTACAATGAGGAGTTCTTC. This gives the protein CASILPFRGGQYNEEFF.

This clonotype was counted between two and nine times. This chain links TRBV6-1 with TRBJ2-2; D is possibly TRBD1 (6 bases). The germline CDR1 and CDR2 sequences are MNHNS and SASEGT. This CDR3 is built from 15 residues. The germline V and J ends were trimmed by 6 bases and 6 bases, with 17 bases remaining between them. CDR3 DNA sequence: TGTGCCAGCAGCGAACACAGGGCAGAGGCCGGGGAGCTGTTTTTT. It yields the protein CASSEHRAEAGELFF.

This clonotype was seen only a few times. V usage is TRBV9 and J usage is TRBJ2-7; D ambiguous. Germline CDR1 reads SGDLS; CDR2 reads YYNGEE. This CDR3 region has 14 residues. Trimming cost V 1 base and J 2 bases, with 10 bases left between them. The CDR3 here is CASSVTTGTYEQYF. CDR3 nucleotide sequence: TGTGCCAGCAGCGTAACAACTGGAACCTACGAGCAGTACTTC.

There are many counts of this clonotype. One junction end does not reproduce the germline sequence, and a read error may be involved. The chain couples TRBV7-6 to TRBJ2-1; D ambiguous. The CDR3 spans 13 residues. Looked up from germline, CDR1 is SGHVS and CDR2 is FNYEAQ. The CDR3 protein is CASSLGARFAWIF. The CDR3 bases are TGTGCCAGCAGCTTAGGGGCTAGATTTGCATGGATCTTC.

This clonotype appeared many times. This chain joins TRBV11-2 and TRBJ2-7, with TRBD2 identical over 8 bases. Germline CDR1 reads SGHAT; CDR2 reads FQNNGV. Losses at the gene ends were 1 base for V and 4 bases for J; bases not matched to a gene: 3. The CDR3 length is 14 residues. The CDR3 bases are TGTGCCAGCAGCTTAGCCCAGCGGGGGTACGAGCAGTACTTC. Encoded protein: CASSLAQRGYEQYF.

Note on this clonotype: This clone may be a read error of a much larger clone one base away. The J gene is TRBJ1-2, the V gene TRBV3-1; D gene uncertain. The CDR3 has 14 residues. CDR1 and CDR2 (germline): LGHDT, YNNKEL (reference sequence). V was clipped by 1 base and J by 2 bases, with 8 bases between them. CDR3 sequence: CASSQGSGNYGYTF. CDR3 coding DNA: TGTGCCAGCAGCCAAGGATCGGGGAACTATGGCTACACCTTC. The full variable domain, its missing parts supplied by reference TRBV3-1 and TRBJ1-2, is DTAVSQTPKYLVTQMGNDKSIKCEQNLGHDTMYWYKQDSKKFLKIMFSYNNKELIINETVPNRFSPKSPDKAHLNLHINSLELGDSAVYFCASSQGSGNYGYTFGSGTRLTVV.

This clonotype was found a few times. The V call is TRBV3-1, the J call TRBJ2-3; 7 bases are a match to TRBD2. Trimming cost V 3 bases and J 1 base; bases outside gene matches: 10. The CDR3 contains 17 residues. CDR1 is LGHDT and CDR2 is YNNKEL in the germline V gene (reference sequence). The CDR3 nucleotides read TGTGCCAGCAGCCAGAATGGCCTAGCGGCCGGCACAGATACGCAGTATTTT. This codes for CASSQNGLAAGTDTQYF.

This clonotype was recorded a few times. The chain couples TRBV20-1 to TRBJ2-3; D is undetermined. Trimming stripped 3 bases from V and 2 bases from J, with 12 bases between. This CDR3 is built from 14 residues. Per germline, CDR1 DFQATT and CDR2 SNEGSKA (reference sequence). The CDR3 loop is CSASTPINTDTQYF. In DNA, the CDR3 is TGCAGTGCTAGCACACCTATTAACACAGATACGCAGTATTTT.

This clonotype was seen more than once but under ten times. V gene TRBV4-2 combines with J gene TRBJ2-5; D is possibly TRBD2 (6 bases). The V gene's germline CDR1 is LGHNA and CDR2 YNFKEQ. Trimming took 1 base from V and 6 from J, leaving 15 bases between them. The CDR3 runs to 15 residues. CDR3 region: CASSQGGELGKTQYF. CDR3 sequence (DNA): TGTGCCAGCAGCCAAGGCGGGGAATTGGGTAAGACCCAGTACTTC.

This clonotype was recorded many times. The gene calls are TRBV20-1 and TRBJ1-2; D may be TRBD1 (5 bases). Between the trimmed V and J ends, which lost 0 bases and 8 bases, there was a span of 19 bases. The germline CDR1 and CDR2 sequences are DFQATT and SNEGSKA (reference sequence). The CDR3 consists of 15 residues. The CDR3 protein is CSARDQPGTGGGYTF. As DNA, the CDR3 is TGCAGTGCTAGAGATCAACCCGGGACCGGAGGGGGCTACACCTTC.

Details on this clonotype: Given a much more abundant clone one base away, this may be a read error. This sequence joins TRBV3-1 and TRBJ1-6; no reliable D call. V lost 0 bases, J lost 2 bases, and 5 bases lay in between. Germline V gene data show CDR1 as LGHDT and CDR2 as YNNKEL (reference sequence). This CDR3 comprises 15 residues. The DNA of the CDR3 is TGTGCCAGCAGCCAAGACAGCGCCTATAATTCACCCCTCCACTTT. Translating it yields CASSQDSAYNSPLHF.

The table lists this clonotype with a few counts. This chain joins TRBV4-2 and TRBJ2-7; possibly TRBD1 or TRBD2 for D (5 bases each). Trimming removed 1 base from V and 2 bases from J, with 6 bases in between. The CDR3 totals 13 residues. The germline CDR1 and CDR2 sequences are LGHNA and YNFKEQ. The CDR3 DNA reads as TGTGCCAGCAGCCAAGGGGGGACCTACGAGCAGTACTTC. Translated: CASSQGGTYEQYF.

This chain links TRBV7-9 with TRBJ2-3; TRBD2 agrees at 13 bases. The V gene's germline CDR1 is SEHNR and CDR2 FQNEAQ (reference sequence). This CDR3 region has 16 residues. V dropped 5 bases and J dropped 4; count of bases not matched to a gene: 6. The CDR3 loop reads CASSGRTSGGPDTQYF. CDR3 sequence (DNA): TGTGCCAGCAGCGGAAGGACTAGCGGGGGCCCAGATACGCAGTATTTT.

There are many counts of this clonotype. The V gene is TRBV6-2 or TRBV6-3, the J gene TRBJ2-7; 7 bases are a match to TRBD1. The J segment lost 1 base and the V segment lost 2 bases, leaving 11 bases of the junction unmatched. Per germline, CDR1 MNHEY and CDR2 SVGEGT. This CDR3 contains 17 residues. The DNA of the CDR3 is TGTGCCAGCAGTTACCCCCTAGACAGGGCTTCTTCCTACGAGCAGTACTTC. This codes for CASSYPLDRASSYEQYF.

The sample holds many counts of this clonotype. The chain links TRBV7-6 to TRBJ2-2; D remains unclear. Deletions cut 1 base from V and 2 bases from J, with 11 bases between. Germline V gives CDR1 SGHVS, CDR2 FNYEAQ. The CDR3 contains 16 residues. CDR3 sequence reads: CASSLEGQINTGELFF. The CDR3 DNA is TGTGCCAGCAGCTTAGAAGGGCAAATTAACACCGGGGAGCTGTTTTTT.

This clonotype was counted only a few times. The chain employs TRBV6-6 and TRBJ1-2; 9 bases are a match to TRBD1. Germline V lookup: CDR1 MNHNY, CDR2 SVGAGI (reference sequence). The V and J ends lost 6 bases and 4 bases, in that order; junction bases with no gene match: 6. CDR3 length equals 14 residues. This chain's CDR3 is CASRSTGGSYGYTF. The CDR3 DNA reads TGTGCCAGCAGATCTACAGGGGGCTCCTATGGCTACACCTTC.

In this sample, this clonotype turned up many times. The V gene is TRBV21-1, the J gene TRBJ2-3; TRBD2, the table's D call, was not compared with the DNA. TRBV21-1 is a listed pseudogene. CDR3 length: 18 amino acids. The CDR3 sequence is CASSSRTSGGPCTDTQYF. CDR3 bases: TGTGCCAGCAGCTCCCGGACTAGCGGGGGGCCCTGCACAGATACGCAGTATTTT.

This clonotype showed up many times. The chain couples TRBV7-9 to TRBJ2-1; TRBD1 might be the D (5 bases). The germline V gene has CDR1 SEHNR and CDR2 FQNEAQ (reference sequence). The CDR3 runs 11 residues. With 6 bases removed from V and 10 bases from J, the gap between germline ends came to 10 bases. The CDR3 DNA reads TGTGCCAGCAGTTTTAACAGGGAGCAGTTCTTC. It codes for CASSFNREQFF.

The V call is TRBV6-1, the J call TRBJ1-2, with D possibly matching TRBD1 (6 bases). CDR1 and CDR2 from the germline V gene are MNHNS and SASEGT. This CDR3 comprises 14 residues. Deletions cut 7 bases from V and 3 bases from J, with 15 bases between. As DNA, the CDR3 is TGTGCCAGCAACCAGGGGCCCTCCTACTATGGCTACACCTTC. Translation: CASNQGPSYYGYTF.

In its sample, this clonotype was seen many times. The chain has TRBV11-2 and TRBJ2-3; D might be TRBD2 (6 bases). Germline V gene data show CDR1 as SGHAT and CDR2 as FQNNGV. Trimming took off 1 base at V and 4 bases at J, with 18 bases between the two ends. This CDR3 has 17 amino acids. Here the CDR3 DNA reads TGTGCCAGCAGCTTAGTGCCTGGGGCGGGGCCCCCAGATACGCAGTATTTT. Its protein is CASSLVPGAGPPDTQYF. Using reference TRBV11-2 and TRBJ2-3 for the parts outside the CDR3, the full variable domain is EAGVAQSPRYKIIEKRQSVAFWCNPISGHATLYWYQQILGQGPKLLIQFQNNGVVDDSQLPKDRFSAERLKGVDSTLKIQPAKLEDSAVYLCASSLVPGAGPPDTQYFGPGTRLTVL.